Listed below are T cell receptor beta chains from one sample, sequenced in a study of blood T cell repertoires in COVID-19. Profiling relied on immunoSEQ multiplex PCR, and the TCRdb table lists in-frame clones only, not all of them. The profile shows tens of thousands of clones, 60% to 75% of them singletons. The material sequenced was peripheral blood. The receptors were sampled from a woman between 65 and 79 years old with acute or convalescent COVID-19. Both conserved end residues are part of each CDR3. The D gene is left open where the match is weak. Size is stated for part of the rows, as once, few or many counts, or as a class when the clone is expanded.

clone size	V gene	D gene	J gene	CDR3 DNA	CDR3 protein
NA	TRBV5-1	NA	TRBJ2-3	TGCGCCAGCAGCTTGGGGGGCGCGAAAACAGATACGCAGTATTTT	CASSLGGAKTDTQYF
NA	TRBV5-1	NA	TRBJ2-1	TGCGCCAGCAGCCTAACTTCGGGGGGCTCGGTTGAGCAGTTCTTC	CASSLTSGGSVEQFF
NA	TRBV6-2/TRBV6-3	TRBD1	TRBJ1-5	TGTGCCAGCAGCTTTACAGGGGCGGCGAGTCAGCCCCAGCATTTT	CASSFTGAASQPQHF
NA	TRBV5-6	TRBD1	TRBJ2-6	TGTGCCAGCAGACGTGACAGGGGGCACATCTGGGCCAACGTCCTGACTTTC	CASRRDRGHIWANVLTF
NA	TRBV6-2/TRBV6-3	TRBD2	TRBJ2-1	TGTGCCAGCAGCGGACTAGCGGGAGGGTCCTACAATGAGCAGTTCTTC	CASSGLAGGSYNEQFF
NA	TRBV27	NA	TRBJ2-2	TGTGCCAGCAGGGCCGACAGCAACACCGGGGAGCTGTTTTTT	CASRADSNTGELFF
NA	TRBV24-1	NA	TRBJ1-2	TGTGCCACCAGTGATTATTCGGGGTTTTATGGCTACACCTTC	CATSDYSGFYGYTF
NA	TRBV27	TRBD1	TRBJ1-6	TGTGCCAGCAGTTTATCAACAGGGGATAATTCACCCCTCCACTTT	CASSLSTGDNSPLHF
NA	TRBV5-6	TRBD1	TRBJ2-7	TGTGCCAGCATTACCGGGACAGGGAAGCGCCACGAGCAGTACTTC	CASITGTGKRHEQYF
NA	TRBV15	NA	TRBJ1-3	TGTGCCACCAGCAGAGATTTCGGGACAAACTCTGGAAACACCATATATTTT	CATSRDFGTNSGNTIYF
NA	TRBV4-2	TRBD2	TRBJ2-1	TGTGCCAGCAGCCAAGAACGGGCTAGCGGGGGCTGGGAGGGGAATGAGCAGTTCTTC	CASSQERASGGWEGNEQFF
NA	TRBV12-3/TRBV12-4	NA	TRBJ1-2	TGTGCCAGCAGTCAGCAGGGAAACTATGGCTACACCTTC	CASSQQGNYGYTF
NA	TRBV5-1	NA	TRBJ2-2	TGCGCCAGCAGCTTGGATCTAGGGGCATCCACCGGGGAGCTGTTTTTT	CASSLDLGASTGELFF
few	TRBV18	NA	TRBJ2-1	TGTGCCAGCTCGCTGGGGCAGGGGATGTTCAATGAGCAGTTCTTC	CASSLGQGMFNEQFF
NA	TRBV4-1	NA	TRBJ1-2	TGCGCCAGCAGCCAAGATCGGGGGGTTGATGGCTACACCTTC	CASSQDRGVDGYTF
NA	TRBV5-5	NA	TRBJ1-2	TGTGCCAGCAGCTTGGGAGGGATTTCTAACTATGGCTACACCTTC	CASSLGGISNYGYTF
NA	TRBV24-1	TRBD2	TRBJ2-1	TGTGCCACCAGGGGACTAGGGGGAAATGAGCAGTTCTTC	CATRGLGGNEQFF
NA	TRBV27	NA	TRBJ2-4	TGTGCCAGCAGAACCCAGGGAGGCATTCAGTACTTC	CASRTQGGIQYF
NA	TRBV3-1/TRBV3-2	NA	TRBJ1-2	TGTGCCAGCAGCCCTAATCCCGGGGCTAACTATGGCTACACCTTC	CASSPNPGANYGYTF
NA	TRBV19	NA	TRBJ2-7	TGTGCCAGTAGCCCCTGGAGCGGTGCCTACGAGCAGTACTTC	CASSPWSGAYEQYF
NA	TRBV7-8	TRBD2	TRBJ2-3	TGTGCCAGCAGCCTGGGAGGACTAGCGGGAGGGATGAATACGCAGTATTTT	CASSLGGLAGGMNTQYF
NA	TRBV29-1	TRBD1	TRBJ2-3	TGCAGCGTTCGACAGGGGGCTCAGACAGATACGCAGTATTTT	CSVRQGAQTDTQYF
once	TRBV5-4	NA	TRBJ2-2	TGTGCCAGCAGCTTGGATGGGGGCGCGAACACCGGGGAGCTGTTTTTT	CASSLDGGANTGELFF
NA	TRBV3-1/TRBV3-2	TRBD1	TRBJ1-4	TGTGCCAGCAGCCAACCGGGACAGGCTAATGAAAAACTGTTTTTT	CASSQPGQANEKLFF
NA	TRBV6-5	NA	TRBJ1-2	TGTGCCAGCAGTTCGGGGGGGCAGTACTATGGCTACACCTTC	CASSSGGQYYGYTF
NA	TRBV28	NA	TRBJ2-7	TGTGCCAGCAGTTCGTACACTACGTCCGGGCAGTACTTC	CASSSYTTSGQYF
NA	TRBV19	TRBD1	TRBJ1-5	TGTGCCAGTAGGGACACTACAGGGGGAAATCAGCCCCAGCATTTT	CASRDTTGGNQPQHF
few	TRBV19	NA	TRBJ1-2	TGTGCCAGTAGTACCAGGCCCCTGGAGGGTTATGGCTACACCTTC	CASSTRPLEGYGYTF
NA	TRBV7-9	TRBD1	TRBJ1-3	TGTGCCAGCAGTCCAGACGACAGGGCGGGAGGAAACACCATATATTTT	CASSPDDRAGGNTIYF
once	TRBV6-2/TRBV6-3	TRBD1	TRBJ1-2	TGTGCCAGCAGCCCTACGGGCGCCAGGGGGATTGGCTACACCTTC	CASSPTGARGIGYTF
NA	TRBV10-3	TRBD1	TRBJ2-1	TGTGCCATCAGTGACAGAGGACAGGGGGGAGGTGAGCAGTTCTTC	CAISDRGQGGGEQFF
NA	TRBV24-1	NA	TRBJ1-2	TGTGCCACCAGTGTGAGTACTTCAAACTATGGCTACACCTTC	CATSVSTSNYGYTF
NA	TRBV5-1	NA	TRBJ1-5	TGCGCCAGCAGCTTAGGAGTTAATAGCAATCAGCCCCAGCATTTT	CASSLGVNSNQPQHF
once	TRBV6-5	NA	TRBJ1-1	TGTGCCAGCAGTTATATCCAGGCGAACACTGAAGCTTTCTTT	CASSYIQANTEAFF
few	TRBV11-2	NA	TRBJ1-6	TGTGCCAGCAGCCCAGGGTGGGCACCCCTCCACTTT	CASSPGWAPLHF
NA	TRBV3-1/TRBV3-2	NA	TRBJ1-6	TGTGCCAGCAGCCAAGTAGAACAGGGAAAATCACCCCTCCACTTT	CASSQVEQGKSPLHF
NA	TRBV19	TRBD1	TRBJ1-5	TGTGCCAGTAGTATCAGAGGGGACAGGGAACGTCAGCCCCAGCATTTT	CASSIRGDRERQPQHF
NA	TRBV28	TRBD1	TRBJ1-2	TGTGCCAGCAGTCGAACCGGGACAGGGTTCTATGGCTACACCTTC	CASSRTGTGFYGYTF
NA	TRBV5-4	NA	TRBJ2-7	TGTGCCAGCAGCTTTGGGCAGCTAAAGAACGAGCAGTACTTC	CASSFGQLKNEQYF
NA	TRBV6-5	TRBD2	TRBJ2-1	TGTGCCAGCAGACCCTCTAGTGGGGGGGGGAATGAGCAGTTCTTC	CASRPSSGGGNEQFF
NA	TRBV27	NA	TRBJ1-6	TGTGCCAGCACCGTCCACCGGGGGTCGCCCCTCCACTTT	CASTVHRGSPLHF